These 15 T cell receptor beta chains share one sample of origin, sequenced in a study of regulatory T cells in long-lasting Graves disease. The time point was: persistent/refractory GD, antithyroid drugs over 5 years with positive TRAb. RNA extracted from PBMCs served as the sequencing template. TCR beta libraries were built with iRepertoire HTBI primers and Arm-PCR of CDR3 regions. TCRdb recomputed calls from the multiplex PCR reads with MiXCR, one row per CDR3 protein. This table has approximately 500,000 distinct CDR3 sequences, 20% to 25% appearing once. This material consisted of peripheral blood mononuclear cells (PBMCs), taken when the disease was refractory, from a patient treated with antithyroid drugs. The receptor source for this set is a female donor with Graves disease.

The gene calls are TRBV4-1 and TRBJ1-1; the D is unclear. Trimming cost V 0 bases and J 7 bases, with 9 bases left between them. This CDR3 is built from 13 residues. Germline V gene lookup returns CDR1 MGHRA and CDR2 YSYEKL. The CDR3 region is CASSQEHPDEAFF. The CDR3 nucleotides are TGCGCCAGCAGCCAAGAACATCCGGATGAAGCTTTCTTT.

This clonotype was found a few times. The chain carries TRBV19 and TRBJ1-5; D call uncertain. Looked up from germline, CDR1 is LNHDA and CDR2 is SQIVND (reference sequence). CDR3 size: 18 residues. Trimming removed 4 bases from V and 2 bases from J, with 21 bases in between. The CDR3 bases are TGTGCCAGTAGTAGGATCATACCCGGGTCACCGGGCAATCAGCCCCAGCATTTT. Translation: CASSRIIPGSPGNQPQHF.

About this clonotype: One end of the junction does not line up with germline, which may come from a read error. The V gene is TRBV6-9, the J gene TRBJ2-7, with 12 bases identical to TRBD2. There are 17 residues in the CDR3. Germline loops: CDR1 MNHGY, CDR2 SVAAGI. CDR3 DNA sequence: TGTGCCAACAGTTCCACACTTGGACTAGCGGGAACCTACGAGCAGTACTTC. Translating it yields CANSSTLGLAGTYEQYF.

Comments on this clonotype: The junction departs from the called germline gene at one end, perhaps through a read error. The DNA of the CDR3 is TGTGCCAGCAGCCATGCAACCGACCCGTACCAAAAGACCCAGTACTTC. Translating it yields CASSHATDPYQKTQYF. The chain employs TRBV14 and TRBJ2-5; D uncertain. The V gene's germline CDR1 is SGHDN and CDR2 FVKESK. The CDR3 covers 16 residues.

Of note for this clonotype: A much larger clone lies one base from this, so it may be a read error. The gene calls are TRBV5-1 and TRBJ1-1; TRBD1 is a possible D gene (5 bases). The CDR3 runs to 17 residues. The germline V gene has CDR1 SGHRS and CDR2 YFSETQ. With 4 bases removed from V and 0 bases from J, the gap between germline ends came to 19 bases. The CDR3 here is CASSRGESSTLNTEAFF. Here the CDR3 DNA reads TGCGCCAGCAGCCGGGGGGAGAGCAGCACTCTGAACACTGAAGCTTTCTTT.

The V call is TRBV5-1, the J call TRBJ2-2; 7 bases agree with TRBD1. CDR3 size: 15 residues. Germline V gives CDR1 SGHRS, CDR2 YFSETQ. The ends lost 2 bases at V and 5 bases at J; junction bases unmatched: 6. The CDR3 reads CASSFQEGATGELFF. The CDR3 DNA sequence: TGCGCCAGCAGCTTTCAAGAGGGGGCAACCGGGGAGCTGTTTTTT.

This clonotype came up a few times. This chain uses TRBV5-1 with TRBJ1-1; tentative D call: TRBD1 (5 bases). The V gene's germline CDR1 is SGHRS and CDR2 YFSETQ. This CDR3 region has 14 residues. V was pared by 2 bases and J by 0 bases, with 8 bases between. The CDR3 here is CASSFLTVNTEAFF. For the CDR3, the DNA is TGCGCCAGCAGCTTCCTGACAGTGAACACTGAAGCTTTCTTT.

In this sample, this clonotype turned up a few times. V is TRBV5-5 and J is TRBJ1-5; possibly TRBD1 for D (5 bases). The CDR3 runs 16 residues. CDR1 and CDR2 from the germline V gene are SGHKS and YYEKEE (reference sequence). V dropped 0 bases and J dropped 2 bases, with 12 bases sitting between them. This CDR3 is CASSLDPGPRNQPQHF. The CDR3, as DNA: TGTGCCAGCAGCTTGGATCCGGGACCGCGCAATCAGCCCCAGCATTTT.

DNA for the CDR3: TGTGCCAGCAGGGGGCCCGGAGGGGTATGGGAGACCCAGTACTTC. It codes for CASRGPGGVWETQYF. The J gene is TRBJ2-5, the V gene TRBV12-3 or TRBV12-4, with D possibly TRBD2 on 6 matching bases. This CDR3 comprises 15 residues. V was clipped by 6 bases and J by 5 bases, with 19 bases between them.

In this sample, this clonotype turned up many times. The V call is TRBV28, the J call TRBJ2-7, with TRBD1 identical over 11 bases. The germline V gene encodes CDR1 MDHEN and CDR2 SYDVKM. This CDR3 has 16 residues. Trimming cost V 6 bases and J 6 bases; bases outside gene matches: 13. Written as DNA, the CDR3 is TGTGCCAGCAGCTATCCACCCGGGACAGGGGGGCTCGAGCAGTACTTC. Translating gives CASSYPPGTGGLEQYF.

This clonotype was seen repeatedly, ten times or more. The rearrangement joins TRBV28 to TRBJ1-2; D is unresolved. The V gene's germline CDR1 is MDHEN and CDR2 SYDVKM. The CDR3 is 13 amino acids. Trimming cost V 5 bases and J 2 bases, with 9 bases left between them. The CDR3, as DNA: TGTGCCAGCAGTGCTCTAGGAAACTATGGCTACACCTTC. Its translation is CASSALGNYGYTF.

This clonotype was seen a few times. The V gene is TRBV27, the J gene TRBJ2-7, with unresolved D. The CDR3 has 15 amino acids. CDR1 and CDR2 from the germline V gene are MNHEY and SMNVEV (reference sequence). Trimming shortened V by 0 bases and J by 5 bases, and 14 bases separated the two germline ends. CDR3 amino acids: CASSLSPQVTHEQYF. Written as DNA, the CDR3 is TGTGCCAGCAGTTTATCCCCCCAGGTCACCCACGAGCAGTACTTC.

This clonotype came up a few times. This may come from a read error, since a much larger clone is one base off. This chain links TRBV12-3 or TRBV12-4 with TRBJ1-5, with 9 bases fitting TRBD1. This CDR3 contains 14 residues. V trimming: 1 base; J trimming: 6 bases; junction bases outside the gene matches: 1. This CDR3 reads CASSLGQGVQPQHF. For the CDR3, the DNA is TGTGCCAGCAGTTTAGGACAGGGGGTTCAGCCCCAGCATTTT.

This clonotype occurred a few times. V gene TRBV27 combines with J gene TRBJ2-7; D is undetermined. Germline-derived CDR1 and CDR2 are MNHEY and SMNVEV (reference sequence). The CDR3 sequence is 14 residues long. V shed 3 bases and J shed 0 bases, with 9 bases lying between them. The CDR3 loop is CASSFLGGSYEQYF. The CDR3 coding sequence is TGTGCCAGCAGTTTCTTAGGTGGCTCCTACGAGCAGTACTTC.

V and J are TRBV18 and TRBJ1-6; the D gene is possibly TRBD1 (6 bases). V dropped 3 bases and J dropped 5 bases, with 14 bases sitting between them. The CDR3 totals 16 residues. Per the germline V gene, CDR1 is KGHSH and CDR2 is LQKENI. The CDR3 region has the DNA TGTGCCAGCTCACCCCCGAGTAGGGGGGATAATTCACCCCTCCACTTT. Protein product: CASSPPSRGDNSPLHF.